This TCR beta chain was identified in a study of blood T cell repertoires in COVID-19. Study in general: Specimens from acute and convalescent COVID-19 originated in the United States, Italy and Spain. T cells, B-cell-depleted T cells, or PBMCs supplied cDNA or gDNA.

In germline, CDR1 is SNHLY, CDR2 FYNNEI. This CDR3 spans 15 amino acids. V shed 5 bases, J shed 2 bases, and the junction held 5 bases outside the gene matches. This clone was detected a few times. Other DNA sequences in this sample translate to the same CDR3. Per the original methods: Reference gene primers were amplified, and this amplification served to estimate nucleated cell counts. The table came from immunoSEQ multiplex PCR; TCRdb's copy has only in-frame clones and leaves some out. The V and J calls and clone size are taken from that table; D and trimming were inferred from the DNA. The sample records some 110,000 clones, over 65% being singletons.

This TCR was recovered from a woman in her 70s with acute or convalescent COVID-19. The sample consisted of peripheral blood. This chain connects TRBV2 to TRBJ2-1, with TRBD2 matching 8 bases. The CDR3 DNA reads as TGTGCCAGCAGTCTGCTCGGGGGGGCCTACAATGAGCAGTTCTTC. It yields the protein CASSLLGGAYNEQFF.